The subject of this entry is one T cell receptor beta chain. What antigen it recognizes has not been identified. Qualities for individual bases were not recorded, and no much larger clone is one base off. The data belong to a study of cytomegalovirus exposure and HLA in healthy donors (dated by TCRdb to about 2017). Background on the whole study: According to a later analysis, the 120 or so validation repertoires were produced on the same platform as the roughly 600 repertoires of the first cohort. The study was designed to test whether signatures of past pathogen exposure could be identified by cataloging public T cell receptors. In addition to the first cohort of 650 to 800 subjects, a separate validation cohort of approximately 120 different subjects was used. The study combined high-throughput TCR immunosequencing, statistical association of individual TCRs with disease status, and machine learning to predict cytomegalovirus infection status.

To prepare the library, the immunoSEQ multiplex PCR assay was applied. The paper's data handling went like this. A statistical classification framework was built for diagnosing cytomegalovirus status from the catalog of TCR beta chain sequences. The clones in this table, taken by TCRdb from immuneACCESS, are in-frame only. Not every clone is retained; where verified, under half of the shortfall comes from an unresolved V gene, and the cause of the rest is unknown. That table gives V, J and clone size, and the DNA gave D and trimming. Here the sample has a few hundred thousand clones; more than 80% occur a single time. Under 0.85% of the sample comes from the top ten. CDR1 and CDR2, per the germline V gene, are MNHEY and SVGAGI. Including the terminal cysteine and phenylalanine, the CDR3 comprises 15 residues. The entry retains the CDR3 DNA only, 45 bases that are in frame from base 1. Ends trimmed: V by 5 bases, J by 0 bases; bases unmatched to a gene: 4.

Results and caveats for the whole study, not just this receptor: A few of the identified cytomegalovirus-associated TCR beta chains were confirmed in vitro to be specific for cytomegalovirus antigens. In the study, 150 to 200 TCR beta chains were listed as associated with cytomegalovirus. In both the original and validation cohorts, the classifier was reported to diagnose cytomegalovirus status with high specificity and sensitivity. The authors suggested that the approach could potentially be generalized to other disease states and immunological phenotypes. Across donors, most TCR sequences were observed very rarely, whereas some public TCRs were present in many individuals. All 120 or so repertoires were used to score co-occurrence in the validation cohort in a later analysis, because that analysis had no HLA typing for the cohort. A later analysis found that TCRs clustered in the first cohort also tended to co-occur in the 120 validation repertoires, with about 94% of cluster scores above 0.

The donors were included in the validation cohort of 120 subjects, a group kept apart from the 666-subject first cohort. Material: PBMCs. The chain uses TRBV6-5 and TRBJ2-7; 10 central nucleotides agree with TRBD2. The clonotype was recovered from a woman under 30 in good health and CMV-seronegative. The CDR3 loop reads CASSRLAGGSYEQYF. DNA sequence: TGTGCCAGCAGTCGACTAGCGGGTGGCTCCTACGAGCAGTACTTC.